The sequence of this T cell receptor beta chain was determined in a study of lymphopenia after photon versus proton radiotherapy (dated by TCRdb to the late 2010s). As for the study more broadly: The study compared the immunological effects of photon versus proton radiation therapy in patients with gastrointestinal tumors who developed high-grade lymphopenia. The cohort comprised under 25 patients with gastrointestinal tumors who received either photon or proton therapy and then developed lymphopenia. The study aimed to characterize how the two radiation modalities differ in their impact on the immune system.

V is cut back by 0 bases and J by 9 bases, with 4 bases in the junction unmatched. From a lookup of the germline V gene (reference sequence), CDR1 and CDR2 are LNHNV and YYDKDF. The CDR3 numbers 15 residues from cysteine through phenylalanine. Just CDR3 DNA is preserved here, 45 bases in frame from base 1. On the study overall, not on this receptor specifically: The survival association was assessed only in patients who died, and better survival with proton therapy was presented by the authors as a possibility rather than a demonstrated result. After the lymphocyte count nadir, photon-treated repertoires showed oligoclonal expansion, especially of CD8+ Temra cells, which drove the drop in diversity. Relative stability during treatment was observed in proton-treated patients, whereas loss of naive T cells and TCR diversity and gain of effector/memory populations were observed in photon-treated patients. Across the cohort, an inverse correlation was found between a larger post-nadir drop in TCR diversity and overall survival time among patients who died.

Receptor amplification or capture employed the immunoSEQ multiplex PCR assay. T cell repertoires were profiled by deep sequencing of rearranged TCR beta loci, alongside multiparametric flow cytometry. The table comes from immuneACCESS by way of TCRdb, which keeps in-frame sequences with V and J called. Part of the clones is missing from these tables; in studies checked, under half for an unresolved V gene and the rest for unknown reasons. This sample is represented by around 29,000 clones; around 87% of them were singletons. The ten biggest clones cover 45% to 60% of the sample. In regard to this clone: The specificity of this receptor is unknown. No base quality values were provided; no much bigger clone lies one nucleotide off.

This specimen was peripheral blood, taken from a patient treated with proton-based radiotherapy. The V gene is TRBV15 and the J gene is TRBJ2-1; 11 of the junction bases match TRBD2. The sequence derives from a woman in her sixties with cholangiocarcinoma. Some clones in this sample may be carry-over from other donors' samples. The DNA sequence reads TGTGCCACCAGCAGAGAACTAGCGGGAGATGGTGAGCAGTTCTTC. The resulting protein is CATSRELAGDGEQFF.